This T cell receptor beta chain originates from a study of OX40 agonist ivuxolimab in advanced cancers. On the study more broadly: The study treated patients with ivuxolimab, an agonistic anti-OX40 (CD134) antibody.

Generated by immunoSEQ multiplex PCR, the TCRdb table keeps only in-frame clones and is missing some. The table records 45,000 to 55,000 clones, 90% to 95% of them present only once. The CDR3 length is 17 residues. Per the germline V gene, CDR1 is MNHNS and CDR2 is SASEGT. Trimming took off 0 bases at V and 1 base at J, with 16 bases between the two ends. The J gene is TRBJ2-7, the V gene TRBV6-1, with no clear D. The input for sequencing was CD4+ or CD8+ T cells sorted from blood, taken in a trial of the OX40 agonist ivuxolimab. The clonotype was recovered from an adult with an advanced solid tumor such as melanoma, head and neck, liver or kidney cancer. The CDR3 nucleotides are TGTGCCAGCAGTGAAGCGCATCCTAGTCACGGGTCCTACGAGCAGTACTTC. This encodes CASSEAHPSHGSYEQYF.